The 24 T cell receptor beta chains below come from one sample, sequenced in a study of type 1 regulatory T cells (dated by TCRdb to the early 2020s). TCRdb shows the sequencer as Illumina MiSeq. The public reads were reanalyzed by TCRdb: fastp trimming at Q25, MiXCR alignment, in-frame beta chains only. Entries are consolidated by CDR3 protein sequence, retaining the most common genes and DNA. In all, the sample holds over 55,000 distinct CDR3 sequences, and more than 45% of those were seen once. Around 2.1% of the sample belongs to the ten largest clones. For these TCRs, the target antigens are not known. Sequencing was carried out using cultured non-Tr1 T cells, either the whole culture or a sorted T cell fraction (not recorded which). Explained via the paper, the cell subset or site label denotes: non-Tr1 population from the T-allo10 product. The origin of the receptors is a human donor in good health.

The chain carries TRBV6-5 and TRBJ1-1, with TRBD1 matching 7 bases. Germline V gives CDR1 MNHEY, CDR2 SVGAGI. CDR3 length: 15 residues. The V segment lost 5 bases and the J segment 0 bases; nucleotides outside the gene matches: 6. Here the CDR3 DNA reads TGTGCCAGCAGTCGCCCGACAGGGATGAACACTGAAGCTTTCTTT. As protein: CASSRPTGMNTEAFF.

This clonotype was seen once. The V gene is TRBV30, the J gene TRBJ1-6; 8 bases match TRBD1. CDR1 and CDR2 (germline): GTSNPN, SVGIG (reference sequence). Unmatched junction bases numbered 6, after V lost 0 bases and J lost 14 bases. The CDR3 is made up of 13 amino acids. The CDR3 spells CAWSVPPDRALHF. The CDR3 DNA reads TGTGCCTGGAGTGTACCCCCGGACAGGGCCCTCCACTTT.

This clonotype was picked up a small number of times. The chain uses TRBV12-3 or TRBV12-4 and TRBJ1-1, with unresolved D. The CDR3 totals 14 residues. V was shortened by 6 bases and J by 1 base, with 12 bases between the two germline ends. As DNA, the CDR3 is TGTGCCAGCAGCCCCAGGACGGGGAACACTGAAGCTTTCTTT. Encoded protein: CASSPRTGNTEAFF.

Many counts were recorded for this clonotype. This rearrangement joins TRBV11-2 to TRBJ2-3; 10 bases match TRBD1. This CDR3 has 16 residues. Unmatched junction bases numbered 7, after V lost 3 bases and J lost 4 bases. Germline CDR1 reads SGHAT; CDR2 reads FQNNGV. The CDR3 nucleotides read TGTGCCAGCAGCTTCCAGCCCGGGACAGGGGCAGATACGCAGTATTTT. Protein product: CASSFQPGTGADTQYF.

The table lists this clonotype with many counts. The V call is TRBV7-8, the J call TRBJ1-1; 7 bases align to TRBD1. The V segment lost 8 bases and the J segment 5 bases; nucleotides outside the gene matches: 8. The length of the CDR3 is 13 residues. CDR1 is SGHVS and CDR2 is FQNEAQ in the germline V gene. In DNA form, the CDR3 reads TGTGCCAGCGGAGACAGGGTCATAACTGAAGCTTTCTTT. This translates into CASGDRVITEAFF.

The chain carries TRBV7-7 and TRBJ2-3; 8 nucleotides align to TRBD2. Germline V lookup: CDR1 SSHAT, CDR2 FNYEAQ (reference sequence). The CDR3 is made up of 12 amino acids. Losses at the gene ends were 5 bases for V and 5 bases for J; bases not matched to a gene: 0. The CDR3 DNA is TGTGCCAGCAGCGCGGGGGGAGATACGCAGTATTTT. Amino acid sequence: CASSAGGDTQYF.

CDR3 bases: TGTGCCACCAGTGGCCTGGGGAACACTGAAGCTTTCTTT. As protein: CATSGLGNTEAFF. The chain uses TRBV24-1 and TRBJ1-1; no clear D. This CDR3 has 13 residues. From germline, CDR1 is KGHDR and CDR2 SFDVKD. The V end lost 5 bases, the J end lost 1 base, and 7 bases lay between the germline ends.

The genes are TRBV19 and TRBJ2-4; 7 bases align to TRBD1. CDR1 is LNHDA and CDR2 is SQIVND in the germline V gene (reference sequence). After removal of 4 bases from V and 3 bases from J, the junction contained 12 bases not matched to a gene. This CDR3 contains 17 residues. CDR3: CASSRPPGGQDKNIQYF. In DNA, the CDR3 is TGTGCCAGTAGTAGACCCCCCGGAGGACAGGACAAAAACATTCAGTACTTC.

A few counts support this clonotype. This chain joins TRBV10-3 and TRBJ2-3, with 9 bases identical to TRBD2. CDR1 is ENHRY and CDR2 is SYGVKD in the germline V gene. Trimming cost V 7 bases and J 0 bases; bases outside gene matches: 5. This CDR3 comprises 15 residues. CDR3 in DNA: TGTGCCATCAATCGGCTAGCGGGGAGCACAGATACGCAGTATTTT. This codes for CAINRLAGSTDTQYF.

This clonotype was counted a few times. The chain has TRBV19 and TRBJ2-1, with D perhaps matching TRBD2 (7 bases). The CDR3 consists of 15 residues. Germline assignment: CDR1 LNHDA and CDR2 SQIVND (reference sequence). V was cut by 5 bases and J by 9 bases, with 20 bases left in between. The CDR3, as DNA: TGTGCCAGTAGTCCCTTAACTGGGGGGGGCGGTGAGCAGTTCTTC. Translating gives CASSPLTGGGGEQFF.

V and J are TRBV3-1 and TRBJ2-7; 11 bases match TRBD1. CDR1 is LGHDT, CDR2 YNNKEL, per germline (reference sequence). The J segment lost 12 bases and the V segment lost 4 bases, leaving 20 bases of the junction unmatched. The CDR3 is 17 amino acids. The CDR3 spells CASSPLAPGQGAHVRYF. DNA for the CDR3: TGTGCCAGCAGCCCCCTGGCCCCTGGACAGGGGGCGCATGTTCGGTACTTC.

V usage is TRBV7-2 and J usage is TRBJ2-5; D uncertain. Germline CDR1 and CDR2: SGHTA and FQGNSA. This CDR3 comprises 15 residues. The V end lost 6 bases, the J end lost 2 bases, and 16 bases lay between the germline ends. CDR3 DNA: TGTGCCAGCAGGGTGACATATTTAGCACAAGAGACCCAGTACTTC. Translating it yields CASRVTYLAQETQYF.

The rearrangement links TRBV19 to TRBJ2-7, with 7 bases lining up with TRBD2. This CDR3 has 14 residues. With 10 bases clipped from V and 3 bases from J, the junction kept 12 bases outside the gene matches. The V gene's germline CDR1 is LNHDA and CDR2 SQIVND (reference sequence). CDR3 coding DNA: TGTGCCAAAAATTACGAAGGGAGGGACTACGAGCAGTACTTC. Protein product: CAKNYEGRDYEQYF.

The chain recombines TRBV5-5 with TRBJ2-1, with a tentative D call TRBD2 (5 bases). Per germline, CDR1 SGHKS and CDR2 YYEKEE (reference sequence). The CDR3 runs to 13 residues. V lost 1 base and J 10 bases, leaving 12 bases between the germline ends. The CDR3 is CASSLTERREQFF. The CDR3 DNA reads TGTGCCAGCAGCTTGACGGAGAGGAGGGAGCAGTTCTTC.

This chain joins TRBV18 and TRBJ1-2; 7 nucleotides match TRBD1. Germline values: CDR1 KGHSH, CDR2 LQKENI. V lost 2 bases to trimming and J lost 4 bases; unmatched junction nucleotides: 1. CDR3 size: 13 residues. CDR3 in DNA: TGTGCCAGCTCACCAGACAGGGTCTATGGCTACACCTTC. Protein product: CASSPDRVYGYTF.

This clonotype was seen more than once but under ten times. The chain employs TRBV6-2 or TRBV6-3 and TRBJ1-6; D not certain. The CDR3 has 15 amino acids. CDR1 is MNHEY and CDR2 is SVGEGT in the germline V gene. Trimming pared 6 bases from V and 7 bases from J, leaving 16 bases between. The chain's CDR3 is CASSRAKPENSPLHF. CDR3 nucleotides: TGTGCCAGCAGCCGGGCTAAGCCTGAAAATTCACCCCTCCACTTT.

The chain carries TRBV7-9 and TRBJ1-4; weak D call: TRBD1 (5 bases). The CDR3 sequence is 14 residues long. Germline CDR1 SEHNR, CDR2 FQNEAQ (reference sequence). Trimming shortened V by 5 bases and J by 7 bases, and 14 bases separated the two germline ends. The CDR3 DNA is TGTGCCAGCAGCCCGGTAAGGGGCGTTGAAAAACTGTTTTTT. As protein: CASSPVRGVEKLFF. Based on the CDR3 plus reference TRBV7-9 and TRBJ1-4, the full variable domain is DTGVSQNPRHKITKRGQNVTFRCDPISEHNRLYWYRQTLGQGPEFLTYFQNEAQLEKSRLLSDRFSAERPKGSFSTLEIQRTEQGDSAMYLCASSPVRGVEKLFFGSGTQLSVL.

The rearrangement joins TRBV5-1 to TRBJ2-7; 10 bases are shared with TRBD1. CDR1 and CDR2 from the germline V gene are SGHRS and YFSETQ. Trimming took 4 bases from V and 3 from J; bases not matched to a gene: 4. This CDR3 has 14 amino acids. The DNA for the CDR3 is TGCGCCAGCAGCCCCGGGACAGGGGTCTACGAGCAGTACTTC. Residues: CASSPGTGVYEQYF.

The CDR3 is CASSGKGMEDTQYF. CDR3 coding DNA: TGTGCCAGCAGCGGTAAGGGGATGGAGGATACGCAGTATTTT. The rearrangement links TRBV9 to TRBJ2-3; a possible D gene is TRBD1 (5 bases). This CDR3 has 14 amino acids. Trimming removed 3 bases from V and 6 bases from J, with 14 bases in between. Germline lookup yields CDR1 SGDLS and CDR2 YYNGEE.

CDR3 bases: TGTGCCTGGAGTCAAGGTGCAGGGAGGGAGACCCAGTACTTC. This sequence encodes CAWSQGAGRETQYF. The V gene is TRBV30, the J gene TRBJ2-5, with D perhaps matching TRBD2 (6 bases). Looked up from germline, CDR1 is GTSNPN and CDR2 is SVGIG (reference sequence). V lost 2 bases and J 5 bases, leaving 15 bases between the germline ends. The CDR3 spans 14 residues. The full variable domain, with the rest looked up from reference TRBV30 and TRBJ2-5, is SQTIHQWPATLVQPVGSPLSLECTVEGTSNPNLYWYRQAAGRGLQLLFYSVGIGQISSEVPQNLSASRPQDRQFILSSKKLLLSDSGFYLCAWSQGAGRETQYFGPGTRLLVL.

The chain links TRBV3-1 to TRBJ1-5; D uncertain. The V end was cut by 0 bases, the J end by 2 bases, with 8 bases between. Germline CDR1 LGHDT, CDR2 YNNKEL (reference sequence). The CDR3 runs 15 residues. The CDR3 here is CASSQDAAGNQPQHF. CDR3 bases: TGTGCCAGCAGCCAAGACGCGGCAGGCAATCAGCCCCAGCATTTT.

This clonotype was counted a few times. This chain joins TRBV20-1 and TRBJ1-2; the D gene is possibly TRBD1 (6 bases). The CDR3 spans 11 residues. V shed 6 bases and J shed 6 bases, with 11 bases lying between them. Germline V lookup: CDR1 DFQATT, CDR2 SNEGSKA (reference sequence). The CDR3 protein is CSAGGKDGYTF. DNA of the CDR3: TGCAGTGCCGGGGGCAAGGATGGCTACACCTTC.

In this sample, this clonotype turned up a few times. The rearrangement joins TRBV12-3 or TRBV12-4 to TRBJ1-2; D is ambiguous. Trimming removed 10 bases from V and 2 bases from J, with 11 bases in between. This CDR3 is 12 amino acids long. The CDR3, as DNA: TGTGCCATCCAGACGGGGAACTATGGCTACACCTTC. This codes for CAIQTGNYGYTF.

This clonotype has a handful of counts. The chain combines TRBV12-3 or TRBV12-4 with TRBJ1-1; D is perhaps TRBD1 (6 bases). This CDR3 region has 14 residues. Trimming left V 2 bases short and J 7 bases short, with 14 bases between. CDR3 sequence reads: CASSLRAGVVEAFF. The CDR3 DNA is TGTGCCAGCAGTTTACGGGCAGGGGTAGTTGAAGCTTTCTTT.